What follows describes a single T cell receptor (beta chain). This record belongs to a study of long-term antiretroviral therapy in people with HIV. Samples were assayed with immunoSEQ v3.0 at survey level. Assay used: immunoSEQ multiplex PCR; TCRdb lists only in-frame clones, some missing. Among 20,000 to 30,000 clones, around 79% were seen once, and the ten largest hold 9% to 10%. Looked up from germline, CDR1 is SQVTM and CDR2 is ANQGSEA. Trimming removed 2 bases at V and 2 bases at J, with 9 bases between. CDR3 length equals 13 residues. Sequencing used unsorted PBMCs, obtained 1.2 years after starting antiretroviral therapy. The source of this sequence is a woman aged 40-49 years with HIV. This chain uses TRBV29-1 with TRBJ1-1; tentatively, D is TRBD1 (6 bases). CDR3 in DNA: TGCAGCGTTGAAATGGACAGCAACACTGAAGCTTTCTTT. It translates to CSVEMDSNTEAFF.